This TCR beta chain was sequenced during a study of PD-L1 blockade in urothelial cancer. Profiled with immunoSEQ multiplex PCR; TCRdb holds only in-frame clones, not every one. The repertoire holds roughly 50,000 clones, with approximately 77% as singletons. The germline CDR1 and CDR2 sequences are SGHVS and FNYEAQ. The CDR3 extends over 16 amino acids. Unmatched junction bases numbered 6, after V lost 5 bases and J lost 2 bases. The chain uses TRBV7-6 and TRBJ2-3; the match to TRBD2 covers 11 bases. The sample was PBMCs, taken around atezolizumab (anti-PD-L1) treatment. The TCR sequence derives from a man in his 70s with urothelial cancer. CDR3 loop: CASSHGTSGSTDTQYF. The CDR3 coding sequence is TGTGCCAGCAGCCATGGGACTAGCGGATCCACAGATACGCAGTATTTT. The variable domain in full, completed from reference TRBV7-6 and TRBJ2-3, reads GAGVSQSPRYKVTKRGQDVALRCDPISGHVSLYWYRQALGQGPEFLTYFNYEAQQDKSGLPNDRFSAERPEGSISTLTIQRTEQRDSAMYRCASSHGTSGSTDTQYFGPGTRLTVL.